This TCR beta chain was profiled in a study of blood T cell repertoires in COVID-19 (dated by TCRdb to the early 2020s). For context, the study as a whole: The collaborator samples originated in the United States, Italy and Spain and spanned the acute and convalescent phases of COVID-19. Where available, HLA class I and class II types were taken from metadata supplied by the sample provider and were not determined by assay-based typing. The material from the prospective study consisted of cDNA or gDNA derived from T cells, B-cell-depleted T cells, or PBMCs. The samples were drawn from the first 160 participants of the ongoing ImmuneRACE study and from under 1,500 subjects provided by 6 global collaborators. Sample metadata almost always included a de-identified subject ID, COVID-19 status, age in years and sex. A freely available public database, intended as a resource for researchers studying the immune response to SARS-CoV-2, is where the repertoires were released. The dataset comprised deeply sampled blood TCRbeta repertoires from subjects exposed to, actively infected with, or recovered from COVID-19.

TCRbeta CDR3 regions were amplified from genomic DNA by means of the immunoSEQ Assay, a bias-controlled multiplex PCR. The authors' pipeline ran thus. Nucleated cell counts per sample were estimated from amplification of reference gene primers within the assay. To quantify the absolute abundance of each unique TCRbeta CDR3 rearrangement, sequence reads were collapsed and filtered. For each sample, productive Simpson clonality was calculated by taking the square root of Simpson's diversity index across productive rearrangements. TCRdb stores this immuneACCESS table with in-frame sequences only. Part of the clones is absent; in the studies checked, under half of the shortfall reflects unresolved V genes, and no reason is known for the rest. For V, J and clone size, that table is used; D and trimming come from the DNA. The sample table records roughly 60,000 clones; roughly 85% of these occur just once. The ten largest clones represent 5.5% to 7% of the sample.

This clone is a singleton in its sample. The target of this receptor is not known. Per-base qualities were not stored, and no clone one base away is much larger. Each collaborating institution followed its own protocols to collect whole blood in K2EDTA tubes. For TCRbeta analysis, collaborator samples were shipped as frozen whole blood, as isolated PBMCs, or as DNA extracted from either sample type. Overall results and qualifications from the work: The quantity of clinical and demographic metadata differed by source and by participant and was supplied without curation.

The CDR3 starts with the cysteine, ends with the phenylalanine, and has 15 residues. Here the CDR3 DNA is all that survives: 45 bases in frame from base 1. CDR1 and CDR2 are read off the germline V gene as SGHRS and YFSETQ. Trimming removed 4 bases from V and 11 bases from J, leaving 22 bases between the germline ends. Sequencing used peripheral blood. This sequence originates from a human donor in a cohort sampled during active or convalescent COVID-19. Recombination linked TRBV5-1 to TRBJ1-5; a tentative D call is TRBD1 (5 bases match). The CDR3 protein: CASSPRQGAHLAQHF. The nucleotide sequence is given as TGCGCCAGCAGCCCGCGACAAGGGGCTCATTTGGCCCAGCATTTT.